The rows below give T cell receptor beta chains drawn from one sample of a study of response to subunit inactivated influenza vaccine. Using its own MiXCR run on the RT-PCR reads, TCRdb lists one record per CDR3 protein. The sample includes roughly 500,000 distinct CDR3 sequences, under 30% of them seen just once. This same sample was also part of a study on T cells expressing NK-cell markers.

Source: CD4+ T cells sorted from PBMCs, taken 11 to 12 days after vaccination. The receptors here all came from a man aged 50 to 59 who received an inactivated influenza vaccine. Both conserved end residues are part of each CDR3. Fields, in order: V gene, J gene, CDR3 protein.

V: TRBV15
J: TRBJ2-1
CDR3: CATSRGFNEQFF

V: TRBV5-1
J: TRBJ2-1
CDR3: CASSQGTGPYNEQFF

V: TRBV7-6
J: TRBJ2-7
CDR3: CASSFFPRGYGYEQYF

V: TRBV20-1
J: TRBJ2-5
CDR3: CSAIVPSGSGETQYF

V: TRBV28
J: TRBJ2-7
CDR3: CPSRIQQFLSPGVRPGEQYF

V: TRBV28
J: TRBJ2-1
CDR3: CASSFLTGNEQFF

V: TRBV25-1
J: TRBJ1-2
CDR3: CASSAGTVYGYTF

V: TRBV7-8
J: TRBJ2-7
CDR3: CASSSRTNPYEQYF

V: TRBV4-2
J: TRBJ1-1
CDR3: CASSQAFLGNTEAFF

V: TRBV20-1
J: TRBJ2-2
CDR3: CSAYGGPNTGELFF

V: TRBV29-1
J: TRBJ2-3
CDR3: CSVEGITSTDTQYF

V: TRBV7-9
J: TRBJ2-1
CDR3: CASSVSGTYNEQFF

V: TRBV20-1
J: TRBJ2-5
CDR3: CSARQGSETQYF

V: TRBV20-1
J: TRBJ2-5
CDR3: CSALRAQETQYF

V: TRBV7-2
J: TRBJ2-3
CDR3: CASSQLAGSNTQYF

V: TRBV27
J: TRBJ2-2
CDR3: CASSPDKRTGQGRHTGELFF

V: TRBV24-1
J: TRBJ2-2
CDR3: CATSDSPRPVTGELFF

V: TRBV20-1
J: TRBJ2-7
CDR3: CSAVGQGVYEQYF

V: TRBV4-3
J: TRBJ1-4
CDR3: CASSQAGQVNEKLFF

V: TRBV20-1
J: TRBJ1-5
CDR3: CSARFGTESQPQHF

V: TRBV2
J: TRBJ2-7
CDR3: CASSELGGPSYEQYF

V: TRBV4-3
J: TRBJ2-1
CDR3: CASSQRQLFSEQFF

V: TRBV5-8
J: TRBJ1-2
CDR3: CASSPRLGAGGYTF

V: TRBV7-2
J: TRBJ2-2
CDR3: CASSFKLALNTGELFF

V: TRBV5-6
J: TRBJ2-3
CDR3: CASSFFPSGRMDTQYF

V: TRBV6-2/TRBV6-3
J: TRBJ2-5
CDR3: CASSPNLQETQYF

V: TRBV7-9
J: TRBJ2-1
CDR3: CASRPMEGVVNNEQFF

V: TRBV7-2
J: TRBJ2-7
CDR3: CASSPSYYEQYF